The 21 T cell receptor beta chains below come from one sample, sequenced in a study of cytomegalovirus exposure and HLA in healthy donors (dated by TCRdb to the late 2010s). The library was generated by the immunoSEQ multiplex PCR assay. A mixture of 60 forward primers for TCR Vbeta segments and 13 reverse primers for TCR Jbeta segments was used in the multiplex PCR. TCRdb re-hosts the immuneACCESS table, in-frame sequences only. Its copies lack some clones; in the studies checked, an unresolved V gene accounts for under half of them, and the cause for the rest is not known. The sample data list fewer than 200,000 clones, and 60% to 85% of these were observed just once. The ten largest clones capture 0.6% to 0.9% of the sample. Sequenced sample: PBMCs. These receptors came from a female donor in good health and CMV-seronegative.

The chain employs TRBV6-1 and TRBJ2-7; 11 bases line up with TRBD2. The V gene's germline CDR1 is MNHNS and CDR2 SASEGT. The CDR3 has 14 amino acids. V shed 6 bases and J 2 bases; nucleotides not matched to a gene: 3. CDR3 nucleotide sequence: TGTGCCAGCAGGGGGACTAGCGGAGCCTACGAGCAGTACTTC. Encoded protein: CASRGTSGAYEQYF.

Note on this clone: The sample carries other DNA sequences with the same CDR3. This sequence joins TRBV9 and TRBJ2-6; D not resolved. Trimming stripped 1 base from V and 0 bases from J, with 5 bases between. This CDR3 is built from 15 residues. Per the germline V gene, CDR1 is SGDLS and CDR2 is YYNGEE. The CDR3: CASSVTGSGANVLTF. For the CDR3, the DNA is TGTGCCAGCAGCGTAACCGGCTCTGGGGCCAACGTCCTGACTTTC.

The V and J genes are TRBV6-1 and TRBJ2-1; 7 nucleotides agree with TRBD1. This CDR3 has 15 amino acids. The germline V gene has CDR1 MNHNS and CDR2 SASEGT. With V trimmed by 2 bases and J by 4 bases, 5 bases remained unmatched. The CDR3 is CASSEKGAKYNEQFF. The DNA of the CDR3 is TGTGCCAGCAGTGAAAAGGGGGCTAAGTACAATGAGCAGTTCTTC.

V gene TRBV4-3 combines with J gene TRBJ1-2; TRBD1 matches at 7 bases. Germline loops: CDR1 LGHNA, CDR2 YSLEER. Losses at the gene ends were 1 base for V and 2 bases for J; bases not matched to a gene: 7. The CDR3 has 16 amino acids. CDR3 sequence reads: CASSQARQGKNYGYTF. The CDR3 region has the DNA TGCGCCAGCAGCCAAGCCCGACAGGGAAAGAACTATGGCTACACCTTC.

The chain recombines TRBV4-1 with TRBJ2-1; weak D call: TRBD2 (5 bases). The CDR3 is made up of 17 amino acids. CDR1 is MGHRA and CDR2 is YSYEKL in the germline V gene. V was clipped by 0 bases and J by 8 bases, with 20 bases between them. The CDR3 DNA reads TGCGCCAGCAGCCAAGAAGTTCGAGGGAGTTATTTCGATGAGCAGTTCTTC. Protein product: CASSQEVRGSYFDEQFF.

This sequence joins TRBV5-5 and TRBJ1-2; 9 bases line up with TRBD1. The CDR3 spans 13 residues. Unmatched junction bases numbered 2, after V lost 0 bases and J lost 8 bases. Germline V gene sequence: CDR1 SGHKS, CDR2 YYEKEE (reference sequence). The CDR3 reads CASSLGTGEGYTF. The CDR3 DNA sequence: TGTGCCAGCAGCTTGGGGACAGGGGAAGGCTACACCTTC.

The chain uses TRBV5-1 and TRBJ1-1; D gene uncertain. The CDR3 loop spans 14 amino acids. V lost 2 bases and J 2 bases, leaving 10 bases between the germline ends. Germline V gene sequence: CDR1 SGHRS, CDR2 YFSETQ. Here the CDR3 DNA reads TGCGCCAGCAGCTTATCGGGAAGCAACACTGAAGCTTTCTTT. It specifies CASSLSGSNTEAFF. Using reference TRBV5-1 and TRBJ1-1 for the parts outside the CDR3, the full variable domain is KAGVTQTPRYLIKTRGQQVTLSCSPISGHRSVSWYQQTPGQGLQFLFEYFSETQRNKGNFPGRFSGRQFSNSRSEMNVSTLELGDSALYLCASSLSGSNTEAFFGQGTRLTVV.

This clone was seen once. The V call is TRBV15, the J call TRBJ1-1; TRBD1 is a possible D gene (6 bases). The CDR3 length is 14 residues. The germline gives CDR1 LNHNV, CDR2 YYDKDF (reference sequence). V shed 1 base and J shed 11 bases, with 17 bases lying between them. This CDR3 reads CATSRAKQGRGAFF. DNA for the CDR3: TGTGCCACCAGCAGAGCGAAACAGGGAAGAGGGGCTTTCTTT. The full variable domain, in which reference TRBV15 and TRBJ1-1 provide the parts outside the CDR3, is DAMVIQNPRYQVTQFGKPVTLSCSQTLNHNVMYWYQQKSSQAPKLLFHYYDKDFNNEADTPDNFQSRRPNTSFCFLDIRSPGLGDTAMYLCATSRAKQGRGAFFGQGTRLTVV.

The J gene is TRBJ2-2, the V gene TRBV11-3; D not certain. Trimming pared 3 bases from V and 3 bases from J, leaving 5 bases between. Per germline, CDR1 SGHNT and CDR2 YENEEA. The CDR3 runs 13 residues. CDR3 DNA: TGTGCCAGCAGCTTTACACACACCGGGGAGCTGTTTTTT. Protein product: CASSFTHTGELFF. The full variable domain, in which reference TRBV11-3 and TRBJ2-2 provide the parts outside the CDR3, is EAGVVQSPRYKIIEKKQPVAFWCNPISGHNTLYWYLQNLGQGPELLIRYENEEAVDDSQLPKDRFSAERLKGVDSTLKIQPAELGDSAVYLCASSFTHTGELFFGEGSRLTVL.

The J gene is TRBJ1-1, the V gene TRBV7-2; 9 positions match TRBD1. The CDR3 has 14 amino acids. The germline V gene has CDR1 SGHTA and CDR2 FQGNSA. J gave up 2 bases and V 4 bases, and 2 bases lay outside the gene matches. For the CDR3, the DNA is TGTGCCAGCAGCTGGGGACAGGGCAACACTGAAGCTTTCTTT. The encoded protein is CASSWGQGNTEAFF.

V usage is TRBV5-1 and J usage is TRBJ1-6; D not resolved. V was pared by 0 bases and J by 7 bases, with 14 bases between. Germline V gives CDR1 SGHRS, CDR2 YFSETQ. The CDR3 sequence is 16 residues long. The CDR3 protein is CASSLGNLRGNSPLHF. The DNA for the CDR3 is TGCGCCAGCAGCTTGGGTAACCTTCGCGGGAATTCACCCCTCCACTTT.

The genes are TRBV30 and TRBJ2-7, with D possibly being TRBD1 (6 bases). The CDR3 has 12 amino acids. Germline V gene lookup returns CDR1 GTSNPN and CDR2 SVGIG (reference sequence). The V and J ends lost 1 base and 3 bases respectively, with 7 bases between them. This CDR3 reads CAWSETGYEQYF. In nucleotides, the CDR3 is TGTGCCTGGAGTGAGACAGGCTACGAGCAGTACTTC.

The CDR3 sequence: CAWGRTQVRTTFF. Here the CDR3 DNA reads TGTGCCTGGGGCAGGACACAGGTCAGGACGACTTTCTTT. The chain is built from TRBV30 and TRBJ1-1; D is perhaps TRBD1 (5 bases). The V and J ends lost 5 bases and 12 bases respectively, with 22 bases between them. Germline lookup yields CDR1 GTSNPN and CDR2 SVGIG (reference sequence). The CDR3 is made up of 13 amino acids. Drawing the rest from reference TRBV30 and TRBJ1-1, the complete variable domain is SQTIHQWPATLVQPVGSPLSLECTVEGTSNPNLYWYRQAAGRGLQLLFYSVGIGQISSEVPQNLSASRPQDRQFILSSKKLLLSDSGFYLCAWGRTQVRTTFFGQGTRLTVV.

In this sample, this clone turned up a few times. V usage is TRBV9 and J usage is TRBJ2-3; 10 positions match TRBD2. This CDR3 is 14 amino acids long. J was trimmed by 5 bases and V by 6 bases; bases with no gene match: 6. Per the germline V gene, CDR1 is SGDLS and CDR2 is YYNGEE. CDR3 in DNA: TGTGCCAGCAAGAAGCGGGAGGGCGGAGATACGCAGTATTTT. Its protein product is CASKKREGGDTQYF.

This clone was observed a few times. The V call is TRBV7-2, the J call TRBJ2-3, with D uncertain. Germline V gene lookup returns CDR1 SGHTA and CDR2 FQGNSA. V dropped 5 bases and J dropped 2 bases, with 14 bases sitting between them. This CDR3 is built from 15 residues. The CDR3 nucleotides read TGTGCCAGCAGCCCAGAAGCGTTACCCACAGATACGCAGTATTTT. Amino acid sequence: CASSPEALPTDTQYF.

The chain joins TRBV4-1 to TRBJ1-2; D may be TRBD1 (6 bases). Looked up from germline, CDR1 is MGHRA and CDR2 is YSYEKL. The CDR3 loop spans 19 amino acids. V lost 3 bases, J lost 1 base, and 24 bases lay in between. For the CDR3, the DNA is TGCGCCAGCAGCCAGACTGCGATACCAGGGACACGTTATAACTATGGCTACACCTTC. It encodes CASSQTAIPGTRYNYGYTF.

This sequence joins TRBV18 and TRBJ1-2; D not certain. Germline values: CDR1 KGHSH, CDR2 LQKENI. V lost 0 bases and J lost 5, with 10 bases in between. The CDR3 is 14 residues long. The CDR3 nucleotides are TGTGCCAGCTCACCACCGGCCACACCTTATGGCTACACCTTC. Translated: CASSPPATPYGYTF.

V is TRBV2 and J is TRBJ2-7, with D possibly matching TRBD2 (6 bases). V was clipped by 8 bases and J by 5 bases, with 25 bases between them. CDR1 is SNHLY and CDR2 is FYNNEI in the germline V gene. The CDR3 length is 16 residues. CDR3 sequence: CASFRDGGVGGDEQYF. The CDR3, as DNA: TGTGCCAGCTTCCGGGACGGTGGGGTGGGCGGGGACGAGCAGTACTTC.

V usage is TRBV4-3 and J usage is TRBJ1-2, with D maybe TRBD1 (6 bases). This CDR3 spans 15 amino acids. Trimming pared 2 bases from V and 0 bases from J, leaving 10 bases between. CDR1 and CDR2 (germline): LGHNA, YSLEER. This CDR3 is CASSQRGTANYGYTF. CDR3 DNA sequence: TGCGCCAGCAGCCAAAGGGGGACGGCTAACTATGGCTACACCTTC.

The chain has TRBV7-9 and TRBJ2-1; 8 positions match TRBD1. Germline CDR1 SEHNR, CDR2 FQNEAQ (reference sequence). V shed 5 bases, J shed 0 bases, and the junction held 9 bases outside the gene matches. The CDR3 has 17 amino acids. The CDR3 DNA is TGTGCCAGCAGCATTTTCGGAGGGACAGGCTCCTACAATGAGCAGTTCTTC. Amino acid sequence: CASSIFGGTGSYNEQFF.

The table lists this clone with a few counts. V and J are TRBV23-1 and TRBJ1-4; tentatively, D is TRBD1 (6 bases). TRBV23-1 is assigned to the ORF class and has an uncertain function. This CDR3 is 15 amino acids long. Trimming cost V 7 bases and J 5 bases, with 17 bases left between them. This chain's CDR3 is CASKGGDGENEKLFF. CDR3 DNA: TGCGCCAGCAAAGGGGGGGACGGAGAAAATGAAAAACTGTTTTTT.